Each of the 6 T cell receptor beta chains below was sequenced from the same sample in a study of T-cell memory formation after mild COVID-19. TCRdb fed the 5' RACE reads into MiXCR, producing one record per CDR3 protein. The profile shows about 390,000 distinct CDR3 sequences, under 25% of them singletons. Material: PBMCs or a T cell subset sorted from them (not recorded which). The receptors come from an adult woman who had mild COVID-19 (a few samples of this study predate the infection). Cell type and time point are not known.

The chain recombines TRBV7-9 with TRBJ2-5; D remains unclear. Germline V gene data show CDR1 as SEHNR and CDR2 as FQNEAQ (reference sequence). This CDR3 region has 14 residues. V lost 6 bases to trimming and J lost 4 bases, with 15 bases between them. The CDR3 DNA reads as TGTGCCAGCAGTCACGTGGGGTCGGCAGAGACCCAGTACTTC. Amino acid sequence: CASSHVGSAETQYF.

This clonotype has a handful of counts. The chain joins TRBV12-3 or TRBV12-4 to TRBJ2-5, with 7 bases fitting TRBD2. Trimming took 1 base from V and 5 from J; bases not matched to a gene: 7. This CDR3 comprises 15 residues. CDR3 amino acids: CASSLGLGGKETQYF. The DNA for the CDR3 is TGTGCCAGCAGTTTAGGACTCGGGGGGAAGGAGACCCAGTACTTC.

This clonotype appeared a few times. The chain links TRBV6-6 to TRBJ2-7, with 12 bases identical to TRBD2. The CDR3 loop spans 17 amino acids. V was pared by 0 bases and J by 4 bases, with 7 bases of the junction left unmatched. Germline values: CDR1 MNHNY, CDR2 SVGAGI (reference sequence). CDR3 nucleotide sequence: TGTGCCAGCAGTTACTCGAGGCCTAGCGGGGGGGCATACGAGCAGTACTTC. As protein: CASSYSRPSGGAYEQYF.

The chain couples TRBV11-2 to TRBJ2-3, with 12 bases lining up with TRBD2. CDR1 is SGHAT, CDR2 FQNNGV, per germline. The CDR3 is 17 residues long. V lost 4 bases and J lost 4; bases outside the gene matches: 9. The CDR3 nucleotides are TGTGCCAGCAGCTCCCGGACTAGCGGGAAAAAGGCAGATACGCAGTATTTT. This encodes CASSSRTSGKKADTQYF.

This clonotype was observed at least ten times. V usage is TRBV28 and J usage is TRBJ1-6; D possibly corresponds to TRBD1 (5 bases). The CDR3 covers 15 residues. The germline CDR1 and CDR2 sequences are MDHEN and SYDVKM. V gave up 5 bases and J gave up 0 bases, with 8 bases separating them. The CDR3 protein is CASSAQGSYNSPLHF. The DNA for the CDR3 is TGTGCCAGCAGTGCCCAGGGCTCCTATAATTCACCCCTCCACTTT. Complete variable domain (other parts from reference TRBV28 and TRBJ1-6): DVKVTQSSRYLVKRTGEKVFLECVQDMDHENMFWYRQDPGLGLRLIYFSYDVKMKEKGDIPEGYSVSREKKERFSLILESASTNQTSMYLCASSAQGSYNSPLHFGNGTRLTVT.

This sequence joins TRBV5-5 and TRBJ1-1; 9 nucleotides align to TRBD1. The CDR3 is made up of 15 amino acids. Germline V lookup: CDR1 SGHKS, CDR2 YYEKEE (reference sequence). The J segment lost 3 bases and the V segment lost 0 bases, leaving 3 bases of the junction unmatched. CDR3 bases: TGTGCCAGCAGCTTGGGGGGGACAGGGTACACTGAAGCTTTCTTT. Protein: CASSLGGTGYTEAFF.